This is a list of T cell receptor beta chains from one sample in a study of OX40 agonist ivuxolimab in advanced cancers. Data came from immunoSEQ multiplex PCR; TCRdb stores just in-frame clones and leaves some out. The sample holds around 67,000 clones, roughly 81% seen once. The sequences come from CD4+ or CD8+ T cells sorted from blood, collected in a trial of the OX40 agonist ivuxolimab. These receptors were taken from an adult with an advanced solid tumor such as melanoma, head and neck, liver or kidney cancer. Each CDR3 is given with its conserved first and last residue. The order of the fields is D gene, clone size, J gene, V gene, CDR3 protein, CDR3 DNA. The D gene is left open where the match is weak. The size entry is marked missing in some rows and otherwise reads once, few, many or a size class.

>.|.|TRBJ1-2|TRBV6-5
CASSPALTAEGYTF
TGTGCCAGCAGTCCTGCCCTGACAGCGGAGGGCTACACCTTC
>.|.|TRBJ1-1|TRBV15
CATSRGSNTEAFF
TGTGCCACCAGCAGAGGCAGTAACACTGAAGCTTTCTTT
>.|.|TRBJ2-1|TRBV28
CASSIPFGSNNEQFF
TGTGCCAGCAGTATTCCCTTCGGCAGCAACAATGAGCAGTTCTTC
>TRBD1|.|TRBJ1-2|TRBV28
CAGGQASPNYGYTF
TGTGCCGGAGGACAGGCCTCCCCTAACTATGGCTACACCTTC
>.|.|TRBJ1-5|TRBV19
CASSRQFFSNQPQHF
TGTGCCAGTAGTAGGCAGTTTTTTAGCAATCAGCCCCAGCATTTT
>.|.|TRBJ2-2|TRBV7-9
CASSGGANTGELFF
TGTGCCAGCAGCGGAGGGGCGAACACCGGGGAGCTGTTTTTT
>.|once|TRBJ2-7|TRBV27
CPHYEQYF
TGTCCTCACTACGAGCAGTACTTC
>.|once|TRBJ1-2|TRBV9
CASSRDANYGYTF
TGTGCCAGCAGCAGAGACGCAAACTATGGCTACACCTTC
>.|.|TRBJ2-4|TRBV9
CASSVGSATMAKNIQYF
TGTGCCAGCAGCGTAGGGTCGGCCACCATGGCCAAAAACATTCAGTACTTC
>.|.|TRBJ2-5|TRBV4-3
CASSSGGQVETQYF
TGCGCCAGCAGCTCAGGAGGGCAAGTGGAGACCCAGTACTTC
>TRBD1|.|TRBJ2-7|TRBV7-9
CASSPRDRGEPYEQYF
TGTGCCAGCAGCCCCCGGGACAGGGGGGAGCCCTACGAGCAGTACTTC
>.|.|TRBJ1-1|TRBV6-5
CASSFRGIQMNTEAFF
TGTGCCAGCAGTTTTCGGGGTATCCAAATGAACACTGAAGCTTTCTTT
>.|once|TRBJ2-3|TRBV25-1
CASSELSSRDTQYF
TGTGCCAGCAGTGAATTATCTAGCCGGGATACGCAGTATTTT
>TRBD1|once|TRBJ1-2|TRBV9
CASSPRGLGQGQDYGYTF
TGTGCCAGCAGCCCGAGAGGGCTCGGACAGGGCCAGGACTATGGCTACACCTTC
>TRBD1|once|TRBJ1-2|TRBV5-4
CASTLGQSYGYTF
TGTGCCAGCACCCTGGGACAGTCATATGGCTACACCTTC
>.|.|TRBJ2-7|TRBV14
CASNREWVYEQYF
TGTGCCAGCAACCGGGAATGGGTCTACGAGCAGTACTTC
>.|.|TRBJ2-3|TRBV30
CAWSLGQGSTDTQYF
TGTGCCTGGAGTCTAGGTCAAGGCAGCACAGATACGCAGTATTTT
>TRBD1|.|TRBJ1-3|TRBV4-1
CASSHAGTGIYTIYF
TGCGCCAGCAGCCATGCCGGGACAGGGATTTACACCATATATTTT
>.|once|TRBJ2-2|TRBV7-3
CASSSIVGTGELFF
TGTGCCAGCAGCTCAATAGTCGGCACCGGGGAGCTGTTTTTT
>TRBD1|.|TRBJ2-7|TRBV12-5
CASGLDSGTGDYEQYF
TGTGCTAGTGGTTTGGACTCCGGGACAGGGGACTACGAGCAGTACTTC
>.|.|TRBJ2-2|TRBV29-1
CSGGVTGELFF
TGCAGCGGGGGGGTAACCGGGGAGCTGTTTTTT
>.|.|TRBJ1-5|TRBV2
CASSEFGPPQHF
TGTGCCAGCAGTGAGTTCGGGCCGCCCCAGCATTTT
>TRBD1|.|TRBJ1-6|TRBV27
CASGGQGDSPLHF
TGTGCCAGCGGGGGACAGGGAGACTCACCCCTCCACTTT
>.|.|TRBJ1-1|TRBV14
CASSATRDTEAFF
TGTGCCAGCAGCGCTACTAGAGACACTGAAGCTTTCTTT
>TRBD1|.|TRBJ1-2|TRBV28
CASGDRVSGYTF
TGTGCCAGCGGAGACAGGGTGAGCGGCTACACCTTC
>.|.|TRBJ1-2|TRBV18
CASSPADYGYTF
TGTGCCAGCTCACCGGCAGACTATGGCTACACCTTC
>.|.|TRBJ2-3|TRBV6-5
CASSFLALTDTQYF
TGTGCCAGCAGTTTTCTAGCCCTCACAGATACGCAGTATTTT
>TRBD1|.|TRBJ1-6|TRBV5-5
CASSRQGDNSPLHF
TGTGCCAGCAGCCGACAGGGGGATAATTCACCCCTCCACTTT
>TRBD2|.|TRBJ2-3|TRBV5-4
CASSLGREVPTDTQYF
TGTGCCAGCAGCTTAGGGCGGGAGGTACCTACAGATACGCAGTATTTT
>.|once|TRBJ1-3|TRBV30
CAGIGGATSGNTIYF
TGTGCCGGGATAGGGGGGGCTACCTCTGGAAACACCATATATTTT
>.|.|TRBJ2-1|TRBV5-1
CASSSNPGSTYNEQFF
TGCGCCAGCAGTTCGAACCCGGGGAGCACCTACAATGAGCAGTTCTTC
>.|.|TRBJ1-2|TRBV29-1
CSVEDLGVSGYTF
TGCAGCGTTGAAGATCTGGGGGTTAGTGGCTACACCTTC
>.|.|TRBJ1-1|TRBV28
CASSLGMAGVTQAFF
TGTGCCAGCAGTTTAGGTATGGCAGGGGTCACTCAAGCTTTCTTT
>.|once|TRBJ2-2|TRBV11-2
CASSLDSGPTGELFF
TGTGCCAGCAGCTTGGATAGCGGTCCCACCGGGGAGCTGTTTTTT
>.|.|TRBJ2-2|TRBV2
CASSGGTTGELFF
TGTGCCAGCAGTGGCGGTACCACGGGGGAGCTGTTTTTT
>.|.|TRBJ2-2|TRBV6-1
CASSEMRFRNTGELFF
TGTGCCAGCAGTGAAATGCGGTTTCGGAACACCGGGGAGCTGTTTTTT
>.|.|TRBJ2-2|TRBV7-8
CASSFGLTGELFF
TGTGCCAGCAGCTTCGGCCTCACCGGGGAGCTGTTTTTT
>.|.|TRBJ2-3|TRBV19
CASSMASASSTDTQYF
TGTGCCAGTAGTATGGCTAGCGCCTCGAGCACAGATACGCAGTATTTT
>.|once|TRBJ2-6|TRBV28
CASSLLSSGANVLTF
TGTGCCAGCAGCTTACTTTCCTCTGGGGCCAACGTCCTGACTTTC